This TCR beta chain was obtained from a study of Graves' ophthalmopathy and Graves' hyperthyroidism. Study-level points and caveats: With almost 90% sensitivity and 81.08% specificity, a 13-signature model separated ophthalmopathy from stable hyperthyroidism.

Ophthalmopathy cases showed moderate-to-severe activity, scoring CAS ≥3 and NOSPECS ≥4, with duration under 3 months. Symptoms, serum thyroxine and TRAb, thyroid ultrasound, and orbital computed tomography formed the diagnostic basis. This clonotype has at least ten counts. Its antigen is undetermined. TCR beta CDR3 regions were amplified from RNA transcripts. In the first round, RT-PCR was carried out with HTBI primers, and a multiplex PCR formed the second round. TCRdb called the multiplex PCR reads again in MiXCR, with one record for every CDR3 protein. Of 650,000 to 900,000 distinct CDR3 sequences detected, roughly two fifths appear once; the ten largest clones hold about 40%. This receptor was taken from an adult man with Graves' ophthalmopathy. Material: peripheral blood.

The CDR3 loop reads CSVETGNYEQYF. In DNA form, the CDR3 reads TGCAGCGTTGAGACCGGGAACTACGAGCAGTACTTC. The V gene is TRBV29-1, the J gene TRBJ2-7; tentative D call: TRBD2 (5 bases). V was trimmed by 3 bases and J by 3 bases, leaving 9 bases between them. CDR1 is SQVTM and CDR2 is ANQGSEA in the germline V gene. This CDR3 region has 12 residues.